This paragraph covers one TCR beta chain sequence. Libraries were prepared by immunoSEQ multiplex PCR; TCRdb keeps only in-frame clonotypes and omits some of them. The data show 230,000 or so clones, with around 82% seen just once and roughly 8.7% held by the top ten. These data come from a study of blood T cell repertoires in COVID-19. Trimming stripped 0 bases from V and 1 base from J, with 12 bases between. Germline V gene sequence: CDR1 MNHEY, CDR2 SVGAGI. The CDR3 is 16 residues long. This TCR derives from a man aged 40-55 years with active or convalescent COVID-19. This chain joins TRBV6-5 and TRBJ1-2; D is undetermined. Sample: peripheral blood. The CDR3 nucleotides are TGTGCCAGCAGTTACTCGATGGTTTCAGATAACTATGGCTACACCTTC. This codes for CASSYSMVSDNYGYTF.